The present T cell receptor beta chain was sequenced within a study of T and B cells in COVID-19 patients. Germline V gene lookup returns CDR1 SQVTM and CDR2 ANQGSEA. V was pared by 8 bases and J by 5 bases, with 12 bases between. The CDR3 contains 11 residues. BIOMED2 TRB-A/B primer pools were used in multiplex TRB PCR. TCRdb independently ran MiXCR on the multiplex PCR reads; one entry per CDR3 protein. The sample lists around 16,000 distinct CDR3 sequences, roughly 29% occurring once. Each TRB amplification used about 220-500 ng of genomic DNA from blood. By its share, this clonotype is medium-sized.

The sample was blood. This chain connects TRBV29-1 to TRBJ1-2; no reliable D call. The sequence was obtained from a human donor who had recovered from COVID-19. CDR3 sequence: CSSKTAYGYTF. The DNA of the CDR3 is TGCAGCTCAAAGACGGCATATGGCTACACCTTC.